Following are 23 T cell receptor beta chains from one sample sequenced in a study of T cells in Graves' hyperthyroidism and ophthalmopathy. Template material for amplifying TCR beta CDR3 regions consisted of RNA transcripts. Initially, a first-round RT-PCR of the TCR CDR3 employed the HTBI primer set. TCRdb used MiXCR to reprocess the multiplex PCR reads, holding one entry per CDR3 protein. Among 490,000 or so distinct CDR3 sequences listed, 22% were seen once. Sequenced material: blood. The receptor set was obtained from a woman in her seventies with Graves' ophthalmopathy.

This clonotype was seen repeatedly, ten times or more. V is TRBV6-6 and J is TRBJ1-1; 7 nucleotides agree with TRBD1. The junction had 3 bases not matched to a gene; V was cut back by 2 bases and J by 0 bases. From germline, CDR1 is MNHNY and CDR2 SVGAGI (reference sequence). The CDR3 covers 15 residues. The DNA of the CDR3 is TGTGCCAGCAGTTACCGGACAGGTGTGAACACTGAAGCTTTCTTT. Translation gives CASSYRTGVNTEAFF.

This clonotype was detected many times. V is TRBV27 and J is TRBJ2-2; 7 bases line up with TRBD1. The CDR3 runs 14 residues. Germline assignment: CDR1 MNHEY and CDR2 SMNVEV (reference sequence). With V trimmed by 5 bases and J by 5 bases, 5 bases remained unmatched. CDR3 in DNA: TGTGCCAGCAGTAGGGACAGACGGACCGGGGAGCTGTTTTTT. This codes for CASSRDRRTGELFF.

The chain recombines TRBV28 with TRBJ1-5; 11 nucleotides agree with TRBD1. CDR1 MDHEN and CDR2 SYDVKM come from the germline V gene. The V gene end was trimmed by 0 bases and the J gene end by 7 bases; junction bases not matched to a gene: 2. The CDR3 runs 15 residues. In DNA form, the CDR3 reads TGTGCCAGCAGTTTATGGGGACAGGGGGGCCAGCCCCAGCATTTT. This translates into CASSLWGQGGQPQHF. The variable domain in full, with the rest retrieved from reference TRBV28 and TRBJ1-5, is DVKVTQSSRYLVKRTGEKVFLECVQDMDHENMFWYRQDPGLGLRLIYFSYDVKMKEKGDIPEGYSVSREKKERFSLILESASTNQTSMYLCASSLWGQGGQPQHFGDGTRLSIL.

The CDR3 loop reads CASSSGRGDNTGELFF. In DNA form, the CDR3 reads TGTGCCAGCAGCTCAGGCAGGGGCGACAACACCGGGGAGCTGTTTTTT. The genes are TRBV7-4 and TRBJ2-2, with D possibly TRBD1 on 6 matching bases. Germline CDR1 and CDR2: SGHVT and SQSDAQ. The V end lost 4 bases, the J end lost 2 bases, and 14 bases lay between the germline ends. The CDR3 runs 16 residues. The entire variable domain, with the rest obtained from reference TRBV7-4 and TRBJ2-2, is as follows: GAGVSQSPRYKVAKRGRDVALRCDSISGHVTLYWYRQTLGQGSEVLTYSQSDAQRDKSGRPSGRFSAERPERSVSTLKIQRTEQGDSAVYLCASSSGRGDNTGELFFGEGSRLTVL.

In this sample, this clonotype turned up many times. This sequence joins TRBV6-1 and TRBJ2-1, with TRBD2 matching over 15 bases. Looked up from germline, CDR1 is MNHNS and CDR2 is SASEGT. V trimming: 6 bases; J trimming: 7 bases; junction bases outside the gene matches: 7. The CDR3 contains 16 residues. The CDR3 sequence: CASSPRTSGRGNEQFF. The CDR3 DNA reads TGTGCCAGCAGCCCCCGGACTAGCGGGAGGGGAAATGAGCAGTTCTTC.

Points on this clonotype: A much larger clone lies one base from this, so it may be a read error. This chain joins TRBV27 and TRBJ1-2; TRBD1 might be the D (5 bases). The CDR3 is 16 residues long. Germline CDR1 MNHEY, CDR2 SMNVEV (reference sequence). V gave up 7 bases and J gave up 0 bases, with 18 bases separating them. CDR3 loop: CASTPSRGLPNYGYTF. The CDR3 bases are TGTGCCAGCACCCCATCACGGGGCCTTCCTAACTATGGCTACACCTTC.

This clonotype has at least ten counts. The rearrangement joins TRBV12-3 or TRBV12-4 to TRBJ1-2; TRBD1 matches 7 bases. J gave up 5 bases and V 5 bases, and 11 bases lay outside the gene matches. This CDR3 region has 15 residues. The CDR3 DNA is TGTGCCAGCAGTAGGGCGGGACAGAGATATTATGGCTACACCTTC. It codes for CASSRAGQRYYGYTF.

This clonotype was seen a handful of times. This chain links TRBV28 with TRBJ2-7, with 10 bases identical to TRBD1. The V gene end was trimmed by 6 bases and the J gene end by 6 bases; junction bases not matched to a gene: 11. Germline values: CDR1 MDHEN, CDR2 SYDVKM. The CDR3 extends over 15 amino acids. This CDR3 is CASRGPGQGFGEQYF. DNA of the CDR3: TGTGCCAGCAGGGGACCGGGACAGGGGTTTGGCGAGCAGTACTTC.

This clonotype turned up a few times. V usage is TRBV30 and J usage is TRBJ2-1; 7 nucleotides line up with TRBD1. With V trimmed by 0 bases and J by 2 bases, 4 bases remained unmatched. CDR3 size: 15 residues. In germline, CDR1 is GTSNPN, CDR2 SVGIG (reference sequence). Here the CDR3 reads CAWSVQGTAYNEQFF. CDR3 nucleotides: TGTGCCTGGAGTGTACAGGGGACCGCCTACAATGAGCAGTTCTTC. Full variable domain (missing parts from reference TRBV30 and TRBJ2-1): SQTIHQWPATLVQPVGSPLSLECTVEGTSNPNLYWYRQAAGRGLQLLFYSVGIGQISSEVPQNLSASRPQDRQFILSSKKLLLSDSGFYLCAWSVQGTAYNEQFFGPGTRLTVL.

The chain carries TRBV12-3 or TRBV12-4 and TRBJ2-1; 9 nucleotides match TRBD2. This CDR3 region has 15 residues. V gave up 7 bases and J gave up 7 bases; unmatched junction bases: 11. The CDR3 coding sequence is TGTGCCAGCAAAGTCCGTATAGCGGGAGTAAATGAGCAGTTCTTC. Its translation: CASKVRIAGVNEQFF.

This clonotype was recorded at least ten times. The chain combines TRBV28 with TRBJ2-7; 8 bases agree with TRBD2. Trimming at V came to 1 base and at J to 2 bases, leaving 7 bases not matched to a gene. Per the germline V gene, CDR1 is MDHEN and CDR2 is SYDVKM. There are 16 residues in the CDR3. CDR3 DNA sequence: TGTGCCAGCAGTTTATTTGCCGCGGGAGGAACCTACGAGCAGTACTTC. This translates into CASSLFAAGGTYEQYF.

A few counts support this clonotype. The chain joins TRBV20-1 to TRBJ1-4, with a tentative D call TRBD1 (5 bases). Germline CDR1 reads DFQATT; CDR2 reads SNEGSKA (reference sequence). Trimming removed 2 bases at V and 8 bases at J, with 15 bases between. The CDR3 is 14 amino acids. The CDR3 loop reads CSARRRGWNEKLFF. The CDR3 DNA follows: TGCAGTGCTAGAAGGAGGGGATGGAACGAAAAACTGTTTTTT.

This chain links TRBV7-9 with TRBJ2-2; D is undetermined. V lost 9 bases, J lost 5 bases, and 19 bases lay in between. This CDR3 is built from 15 residues. The germline V gene has CDR1 SEHNR and CDR2 FQNEAQ (reference sequence). The CDR3, as DNA: TGTGCCAGTCCCCCTGGCCAGGTCGGGACCGGGGAGCTGTTTTTT. It codes for CASPPGQVGTGELFF.

The rearrangement links TRBV24-1 to TRBJ2-7; D gene uncertain. The CDR3 has 11 amino acids. Trimming took off 10 bases at V and 0 bases at J, with 6 bases between the two ends. Germline loops: CDR1 KGHDR, CDR2 SFDVKD. The CDR3 nucleotides read TGTGCCACTGCGGACTCCTACGAGCAGTACTTC. It translates to CATADSYEQYF.

This clonotype has just a few counts. V gene TRBV3-1 combines with J gene TRBJ1-6; D uncertain. Deletions cut 1 base from V and 9 bases from J, with 10 bases between. The CDR3 is 14 residues long. From germline, CDR1 is LGHDT and CDR2 YNNKEL (reference sequence). CDR3 in amino acids: CASSQVLGSSPLHF. For the CDR3, the DNA is TGTGCCAGCAGCCAAGTTCTTGGCTCTTCACCCCTCCACTTT.

This clonotype appeared many times. This sequence joins TRBV7-2 and TRBJ1-2; TRBD1 might be the D (6 bases). Germline V gene sequence: CDR1 SGHTA, CDR2 FQGNSA. CDR3 size: 15 residues. V lost 5 bases, J lost 7 bases, and 20 bases lay in between. CDR3 DNA: TGTGCCAGCAGCCCGGTGGGGGGCTTGGCTGGTGGCTACACCTTC. Residues: CASSPVGGLAGGYTF. Combining the CDR3 with reference TRBV7-2 and TRBJ1-2 gives the whole variable domain GAGVSQSPSNKVTEKGKDVELRCDPISGHTALYWYRQSLGQGLEFLIYFQGNSAPDKSGLPSDRFSAERTGGSVSTLTIQRTQQEDSAVYLCASSPVGGLAGGYTFGSGTRLTVV.

In its sample, this clonotype was seen a few times. The gene calls are TRBV19 and TRBJ2-5, with 7 bases that match TRBD1. Germline trimming cut 6 bases from V and 4 bases from J; bases unmatched to any gene: 11. The CDR3 covers 15 residues. Germline CDR1 LNHDA, CDR2 SQIVND (reference sequence). CDR3 sequence reads: CASRRGQTQIETQYF. As DNA, the CDR3 is TGTGCCAGTAGGAGGGGACAGACACAGATAGAGACCCAGTACTTC.

The J gene is TRBJ2-7, the V gene TRBV28; 7 bases agree with TRBD1. CDR3 length: 15 residues. Per germline, CDR1 MDHEN and CDR2 SYDVKM. The J segment lost 1 base and the V segment lost 6 bases, leaving 9 bases of the junction unmatched. The CDR3 coding sequence is TGTGCCAGCAGACCCCCGACAGGGATTTCCTACGAGCAGTACTTC. This translates into CASRPPTGISYEQYF.

The gene calls are TRBV28 and TRBJ2-2; D not resolved. Between the trimmed V and J ends, which lost 7 bases and 3 bases, there was a span of 12 bases. This CDR3 region has 14 residues. Germline V lookup: CDR1 MDHEN, CDR2 SYDVKM. The CDR3 DNA reads as TGTGCCAGCACTCACCGGGCCTACACCGGGGAGCTGTTTTTT. It codes for CASTHRAYTGELFF.

V gene TRBV11-2 combines with J gene TRBJ2-5; 10 nucleotides match TRBD2. CDR1 is SGHAT and CDR2 is FQNNGV in the germline V gene. With V trimmed by 11 bases and J by 5 bases, 23 bases remained unmatched. CDR3 length: 18 amino acids. The CDR3 DNA sequence: TGTGCCCCCCCCGGTGGCAGGGGGCTAGCGGGAGTACGGGAGACCCAGTACTTC. It translates to CAPPGGRGLAGVRETQYF. The variable domain in full, with the rest retrieved from reference TRBV11-2 and TRBJ2-5, is EAGVAQSPRYKIIEKRQSVAFWCNPISGHATLYWYQQILGQGPKLLIQFQNNGVVDDSQLPKDRFSAERLKGVDSTLKIQPAKLEDSAVYLCAPPGGRGLAGVRETQYFGPGTRLLVL.

This clonotype was picked up many times. The chain is built from TRBV12-3 or TRBV12-4 and TRBJ1-1, with TRBD1 matching 10 bases. The V gene end was trimmed by 5 bases and the J gene end by 5 bases; junction bases not matched to a gene: 8. The CDR3 sequence is 15 residues long. DNA of the CDR3: TGTGCCAGCAGTCGTCCCGGGACAGGGGTTACTGAAGCTTTCTTT. Its protein product is CASSRPGTGVTEAFF.

V is TRBV4-3 and J is TRBJ2-2; D not certain. The CDR3 totals 14 residues. Germline values: CDR1 LGHNA, CDR2 YSLEER. Trimming removed 4 bases at V and 5 bases at J, with 11 bases between. CDR3 sequence (DNA): TGCGCCAGCAGCCCGAGGATGTATACCGGGGAGCTGTTTTTT. Its protein product is CASSPRMYTGELFF.

This clonotype has more than one count but fewer than ten. This chain connects TRBV4-1 to TRBJ2-1; D is uncertain. Germline CDR1 reads MGHRA; CDR2 reads YSYEKL. V lost 1 base to trimming and J lost 10 bases, with 11 bases between them. There are 13 residues in the CDR3. CDR3 sequence reads: CASSQVRAEEQFF. CDR3 DNA: TGCGCCAGCAGCCAAGTTCGGGCCGAGGAGCAGTTCTTC.